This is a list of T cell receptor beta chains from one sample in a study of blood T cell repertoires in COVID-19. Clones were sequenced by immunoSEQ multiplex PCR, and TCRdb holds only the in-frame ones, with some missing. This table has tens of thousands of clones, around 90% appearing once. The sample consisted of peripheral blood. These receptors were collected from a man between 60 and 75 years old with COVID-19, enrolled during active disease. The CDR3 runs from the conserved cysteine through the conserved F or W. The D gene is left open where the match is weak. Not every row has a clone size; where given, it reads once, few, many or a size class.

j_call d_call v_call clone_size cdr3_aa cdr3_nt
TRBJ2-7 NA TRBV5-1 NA CASSPEGLDYEQYF TGCGCCAGCAGCCCGGAGGGGTTAGACTACGAGCAGTACTTC
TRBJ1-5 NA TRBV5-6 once CASSLRGIWGNQPQHF TGTGCCAGCAGCTTGAGGGGGATCTGGGGCAATCAGCCCCAGCATTTT
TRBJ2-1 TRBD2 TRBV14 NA CASSQDWSSGRQEQFF TGTGCCAGCAGCCAAGATTGGTCTAGCGGGAGACAGGAGCAGTTCTTC
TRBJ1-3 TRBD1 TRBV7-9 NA CASRPGQAGNTIYF TGTGCCAGCAGGCCCGGACAGGCTGGAAACACCATATATTTT
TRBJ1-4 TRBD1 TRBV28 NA CASSPRDSHNEKLFF TGTGCCAGCAGCCCTAGGGACAGCCATAATGAAAAACTGTTTTTT
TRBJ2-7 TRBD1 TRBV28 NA CAVGDRAYEQYF TGTGCCGTGGGGGACAGGGCCTACGAGCAGTACTTC
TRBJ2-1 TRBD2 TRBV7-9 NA CASSPLAGLNNEQFF TGTGCCAGCAGCCCACTAGCGGGACTTAACAATGAGCAGTTCTTC
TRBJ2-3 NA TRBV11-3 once CASSLGGPGDTQYF TGTGCCAGCAGCTTGGGGGGGCCTGGAGATACGCAGTATTTT
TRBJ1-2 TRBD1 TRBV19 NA CASSIGTGGRRGVYGYTF TGTGCCAGTAGTATCGGTACAGGGGGCAGGCGTGGGGTATATGGCTACACCTTC
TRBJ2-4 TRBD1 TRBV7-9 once CASSMGQANIQYF TGTGCCAGCAGCATGGGACAGGCGAACATTCAGTACTTC
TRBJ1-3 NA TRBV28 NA CASSFSGAPSGNTIYF TGTGCCAGCAGTTTTAGCGGGGCCCCCTCTGGAAACACCATATATTTT
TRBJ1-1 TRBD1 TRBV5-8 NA CASSLTGGDTEAFF TGTGCCAGCAGCTTGACAGGGGGCGACACTGAAGCTTTCTTT